This is a list of T cell receptor beta chains from one sample in a study of neurological immune-mediated disorders. TCRdb called the 5' RACE reads again in MiXCR, with one record for every CDR3 protein. This sample has about 59,000 distinct CDR3 sequences, with roughly 12% found just once. Sequenced: PBMCs. Receptors originate from a woman aged 60 to 75 with HTLV-1-associated myelopathy (HAM/TSP). The CDR3 runs from the conserved cysteine through the conserved F or W. D genes are given only for firm matches. For some rows the clone size is stated as once, few or many, or as a class when expanded; others skip it.

clone size	V gene	D gene	J gene	CDR3 DNA	CDR3 protein
many	TRBV7-9	NA	TRBJ2-1	TGTGCCAGCAGGGACGGACAGTTCAATGAGCAGTTCTTC	CASRDGQFNEQFF
NA	TRBV5-1	NA	TRBJ2-1	TGCGCCAGCAGCTTGTCGGGGGAGATAAGTTACAATGAGCAGTTCTTC	CASSLSGEISYNEQFF
many	TRBV4-1	NA	TRBJ2-1	TGCGCCAGCAGCCAAGAACCTAGTGAAACCTACAATGAGCAGTTCTTC	CASSQEPSETYNEQFF
NA	TRBV6-2/TRBV6-3	NA	TRBJ2-2	TGTGCCAGCAGTTCCCAAGGAGGGCACACCGGGGAGCTGTTTTTT	CASSSQGGHTGELFF
many	TRBV6-2/TRBV6-3	NA	TRBJ2-1	TGTGCCAGCAGTCGGACTGGGAGCTCCTACAATGAGCAGTTCTTC	CASSRTGSSYNEQFF
many	TRBV28	NA	TRBJ2-4	TGTGCCACTACACGGAGCAGCGAAAACATTCAGTACTTC	CATTRSSENIQYF
many	TRBV5-1	TRBD1	TRBJ2-7	TGCGCCAGCAGCCCGGACAGGTGGTTCTCCGAGCAGTACTTC	CASSPDRWFSEQYF
few	TRBV12-3/TRBV12-4	TRBD1	TRBJ2-4	TGTGCCAGCAGGGACAGGAAAACAGGAGCCAAAAACATTCAGTACTTC	CASRDRKTGAKNIQYF
NA	TRBV20-1	TRBD2	TRBJ2-5	TGCAGTGCTAGAGGCAGACCCGGGACTAGTATTTTAGAGACCCAGTACTTC	CSARGRPGTSILETQYF
many	TRBV20-1	TRBD2	TRBJ2-5	TGCAGTGCCCTACCGGGACTAGCGGGAGAGACCCAGTACTTC	CSALPGLAGETQYF
NA	TRBV5-5	NA	TRBJ2-2	TGTGCCAGCAGCACCGACACCGGGGAGCTGTTTTTT	CASSTDTGELFF
many	TRBV7-9	TRBD1	TRBJ2-3	TGTGCCAGCAGCCGATGGGACAGTAGAGAAGATACGCAGTATTTT	CASSRWDSREDTQYF
few	TRBV2	TRBD1	TRBJ2-1	TGTGCCAGCAGTGAGTCAGGGGGAATGAGGAATGAGCAGTTCTTC	CASSESGGMRNEQFF
many	TRBV9	NA	TRBJ2-1	TGTGCCAGCAGCAGGGGGGGAGGGATAGACGAGCAGTTCTTC	CASSRGGGIDEQFF
many	TRBV9	TRBD2	TRBJ2-3	TGTGCCAGCAGCGTAGGTGGGAGGGCCCCGGATACGCAGTATTTT	CASSVGGRAPDTQYF
many	TRBV20-1	NA	TRBJ1-1	TGCAGTGCCCTCGGGGCGGTGAACACTGAAGCTTTCTTT	CSALGAVNTEAFF
many	TRBV5-1	TRBD2	TRBJ2-1	TGCGCCAGCAGCTTTCTTATAAGCGGGGAGACTGAGCAGTTCTTC	CASSFLISGETEQFF
many	TRBV24-1	NA	TRBJ1-2	TGTGCCACCGCGAATCAGGGAAACTATGGCTACACCTTC	CATANQGNYGYTF
many	TRBV7-6	NA	TRBJ2-5	TGTGCCAGCAGCTCAATATTAGACAGCCAAGAGACCCAGTACTTC	CASSSILDSQETQYF
many	TRBV7-2	NA	TRBJ1-5	TGTGCCAGCAGCTTACAACAGGGTCGCAATCAGCCCCAGCATTTT	CASSLQQGRNQPQHF
many	TRBV27	TRBD1	TRBJ1-6	TGTGCCAGCAGCTCCGGGACAGGGAATTCACCCCTCCACTTT	CASSSGTGNSPLHF
many	TRBV29-1	TRBD2	TRBJ2-1	TGCAGCGTTGAAGCGGGAGGGCTGTTCTACAATGAGCAGTTCTTC	CSVEAGGLFYNEQFF
many	TRBV3-1	NA	TRBJ1-2	TGTGCCAGCAGCCAAGGCGAAGGAGACTACTATGGCTACACCTTC	CASSQGEGDYYGYTF
few	TRBV24-1	TRBD1	TRBJ1-5	TGTGCCACCAGTGACCCCGGGACAGGGCATCAGCCCCAGCATTTT	CATSDPGTGHQPQHF
many	TRBV5-1	TRBD1	TRBJ1-2	TGCGCCAGCAGCTTGGGTGGACAGGGGGCACGCTACACCTTC	CASSLGGQGARYTF
many	TRBV20-1	NA	TRBJ2-7	TGCAGTGCTAGAGATTCGGCAGGATACGAGCAGTACTTC	CSARDSAGYEQYF
many	TRBV7-2	TRBD2	TRBJ2-4	TGTGCCAGCAGCGGACCCGGAGCGGGAAGAAACATTCAGTACTTC	CASSGPGAGRNIQYF
many	TRBV2	NA	TRBJ2-1	TGTGCCAGCAGGTCCGTGAGGGTTGTGGATGAGCAGTTCTTC	CASRSVRVVDEQFF
many	TRBV5-1	NA	TRBJ2-1	TGCGCCAGCAGCCTCCCCTTGGGAGCACAAGAGCAGTTCTTC	CASSLPLGAQEQFF
NA	TRBV4-1	TRBD2	TRBJ2-3	TGCGCCAGCAGCCAATACGAAGGGGGCCGGCTAGCGGGATCGGCAGATACGCAGTATTTT	CASSQYEGGRLAGSADTQYF
many	TRBV7-9	TRBD1	TRBJ1-3	TGTGCCAGCAGCCGATGGACAGGGGGCTCTGGAAACACCATATATTTT	CASSRWTGGSGNTIYF
few	TRBV20-1	TRBD2	TRBJ2-3	TGCAGTGCTATGGGACTAGCGGGAGCCACAGATACGCAGTATTTT	CSAMGLAGATDTQYF
many	TRBV20-1	TRBD2	TRBJ2-3	TGCAGTGCTAGAGTAGGGACTACCCCCACAGATACGCAGTATTTT	CSARVGTTPTDTQYF
many	TRBV29-1	NA	TRBJ2-1	TGCAGCGTTGAAGTCGGTGAGCAGTTCTTC	CSVEVGEQFF
many	TRBV5-1	NA	TRBJ2-7	TGCGCCAGCAGCTCCGACACGAATACTTTCTACGAGCAGTACTTC	CASSSDTNTFYEQYF
many	TRBV3-1	TRBD1	TRBJ2-7	TGTGCCAGCAGCCAGCGGGACAGGGGCGAGCAGTACTTC	CASSQRDRGEQYF
many	TRBV7-6	NA	TRBJ2-7	TGTGCCAGCAGCGGGGACACCTACGAGCAGTACTTC	CASSGDTYEQYF
many	TRBV29-1	TRBD1	TRBJ2-6	TGCAGCGTTGAGATCCGGGACAGGGGGCGGGGGGGGTCTGGGGCCAACGTCCTGACTTTC	CSVEIRDRGRGGSGANVLTF
many	TRBV27	NA	TRBJ2-7	TGTGCCAGCAGTCGATCCGGGACCTTATCCAACGAGCAGTACTTC	CASSRSGTLSNEQYF
NA	TRBV7-2	NA	TRBJ1-2	TGTGCCAGCAGCTTAGGGGGGCAGGTCTATGGCTACACCTTC	CASSLGGQVYGYTF
many	TRBV4-2	TRBD2	TRBJ2-2	TGTGCCAGCAGCCAAGAACTAGCGGGAGGCGGGGAGCTGTTTTTT	CASSQELAGGGELFF
many	TRBV5-6	NA	TRBJ1-1	TGTGCCAGCAGCCCCCTTACCGGGGTGGACACTGAAGCTTTCTTT	CASSPLTGVDTEAFF
many	TRBV29-1	TRBD2	TRBJ2-7	TGCAGCGCCCTAGCGGGATCCATATACGAGCAGTACTTC	CSALAGSIYEQYF
few	TRBV12-3/TRBV12-4	TRBD2	TRBJ2-1	TGTGCCAGCAGTTTAGCGGGACTAGACAATGAGCAGTTCTTC	CASSLAGLDNEQFF
many	TRBV5-1	NA	TRBJ2-1	TGCGCCAGCAGCTTGGACTTATACAGCTCCTACAATGAGCAGTTCTTC	CASSLDLYSSYNEQFF
many	TRBV29-1	NA	TRBJ2-1	TGCAGCGTTGAAGTGGCTGTTCGGTTCTTC	CSVEVAVRFF
many	TRBV5-1	TRBD2	TRBJ2-4	TGCGCCAGCAGCACAGGACTAGCGGGAGTTGCCAAAAACATTCAGTACTTC	CASSTGLAGVAKNIQYF
many	TRBV6-5	NA	TRBJ2-5	TGTGCCAGCACCGCTTCGGGGGAGGAAACCCAGTACTTC	CASTASGEETQYF
many	TRBV5-1	TRBD1	TRBJ2-7	TGCGCCAGCAGCTTGGCTGGGACAGGGACCGAGCAGTACTTC	CASSLAGTGTEQYF
many	TRBV10-3	NA	TRBJ1-1	TGTGCCATCGGCCCTACAGGGACTGAAGCTTTCTTT	CAIGPTGTEAFF